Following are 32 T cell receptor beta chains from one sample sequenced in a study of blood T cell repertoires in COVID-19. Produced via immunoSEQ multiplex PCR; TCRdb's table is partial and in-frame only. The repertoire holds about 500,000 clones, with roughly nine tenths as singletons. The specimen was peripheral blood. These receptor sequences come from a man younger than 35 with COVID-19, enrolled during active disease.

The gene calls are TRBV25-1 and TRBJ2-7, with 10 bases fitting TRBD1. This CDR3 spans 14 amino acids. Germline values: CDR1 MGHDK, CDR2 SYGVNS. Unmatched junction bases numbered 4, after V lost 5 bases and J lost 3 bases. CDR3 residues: CASSRDRGVYEQYF. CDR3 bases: TGTGCCAGCAGTCGGGACAGGGGAGTCTACGAGCAGTACTTC.

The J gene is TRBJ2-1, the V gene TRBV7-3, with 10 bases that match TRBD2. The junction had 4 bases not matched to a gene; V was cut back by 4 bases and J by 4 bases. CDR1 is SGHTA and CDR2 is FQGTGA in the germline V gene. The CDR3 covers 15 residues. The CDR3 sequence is CASSSGTSAYNEQFF. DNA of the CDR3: TGTGCCAGCAGCTCCGGGACTAGCGCTTACAATGAGCAGTTCTTC. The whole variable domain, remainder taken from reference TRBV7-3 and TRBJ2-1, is GAGVSQTPSNKVTEKGKYVELRCDPISGHTALYWYRQSLGQGPEFLIYFQGTGAADDSGLPNDRFFAVRPEGSVSTLKIQRTERGDSAVYLCASSSGTSAYNEQFFGPGTRLTVL.

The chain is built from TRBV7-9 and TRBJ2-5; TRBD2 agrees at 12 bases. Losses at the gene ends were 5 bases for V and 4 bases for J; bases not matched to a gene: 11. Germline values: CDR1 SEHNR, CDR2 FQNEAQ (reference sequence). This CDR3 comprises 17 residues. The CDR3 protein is CASSPGSSGRAGETQYF. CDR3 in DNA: TGTGCCAGCAGCCCCGGTTCTAGCGGGAGGGCCGGAGAGACCCAGTACTTC.

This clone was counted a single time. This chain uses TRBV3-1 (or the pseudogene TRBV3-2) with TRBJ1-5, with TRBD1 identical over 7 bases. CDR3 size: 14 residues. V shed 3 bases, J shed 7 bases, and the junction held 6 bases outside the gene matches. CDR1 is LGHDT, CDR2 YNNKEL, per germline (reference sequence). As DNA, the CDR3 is TGTGCCAGCAGCCAGGGGACAGAGGGACAGCCCCAGCATTTT. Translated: CASSQGTEGQPQHF.

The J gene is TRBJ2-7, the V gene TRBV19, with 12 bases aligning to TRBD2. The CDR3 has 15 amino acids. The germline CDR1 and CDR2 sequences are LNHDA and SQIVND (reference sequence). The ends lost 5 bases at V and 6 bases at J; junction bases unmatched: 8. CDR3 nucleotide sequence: TGTGCCAGTAGTGACTGGACTAGCGGGGTGAGCGAGCAGTACTTC. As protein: CASSDWTSGVSEQYF.

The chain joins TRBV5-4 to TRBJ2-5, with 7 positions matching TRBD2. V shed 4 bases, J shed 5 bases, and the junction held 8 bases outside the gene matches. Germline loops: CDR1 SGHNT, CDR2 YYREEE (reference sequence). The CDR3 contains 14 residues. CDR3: CASSPVGGTETQYF. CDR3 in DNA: TGTGCCAGCAGCCCGGTGGGGGGGACGGAGACCCAGTACTTC.

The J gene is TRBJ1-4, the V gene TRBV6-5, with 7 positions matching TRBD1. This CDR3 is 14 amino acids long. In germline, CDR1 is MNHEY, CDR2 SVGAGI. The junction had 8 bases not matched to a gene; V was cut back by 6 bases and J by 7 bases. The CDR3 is CASSDRDSGEKLFF. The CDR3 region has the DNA TGTGCCAGCAGCGACAGGGATTCCGGTGAAAAACTGTTTTTT.

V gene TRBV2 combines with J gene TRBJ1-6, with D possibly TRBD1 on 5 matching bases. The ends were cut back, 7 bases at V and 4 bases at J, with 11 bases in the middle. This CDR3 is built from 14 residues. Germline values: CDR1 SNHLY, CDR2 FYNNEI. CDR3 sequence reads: CASKTASYNSPLHF. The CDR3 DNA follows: TGTGCCAGCAAGACAGCCTCTTATAATTCACCCCTCCACTTT.

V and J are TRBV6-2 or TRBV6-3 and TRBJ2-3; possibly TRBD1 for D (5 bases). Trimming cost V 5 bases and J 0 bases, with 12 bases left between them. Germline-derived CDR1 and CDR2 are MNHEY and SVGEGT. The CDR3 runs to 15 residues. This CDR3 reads CASSVRQRSTDTQYF. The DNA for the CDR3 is TGTGCCAGCAGTGTGCGACAGAGAAGCACAGATACGCAGTATTTT.

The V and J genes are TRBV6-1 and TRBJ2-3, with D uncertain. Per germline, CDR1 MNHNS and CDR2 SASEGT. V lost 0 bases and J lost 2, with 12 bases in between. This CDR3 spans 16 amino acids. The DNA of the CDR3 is TGTGCCAGCAGTGAAGCCCGGAGCAGAGCCACAGATACGCAGTATTTT. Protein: CASSEARSRATDTQYF.

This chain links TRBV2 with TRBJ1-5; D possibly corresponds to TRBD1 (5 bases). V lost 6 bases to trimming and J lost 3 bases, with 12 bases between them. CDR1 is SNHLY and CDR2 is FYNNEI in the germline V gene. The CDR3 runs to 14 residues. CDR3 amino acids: CASRQEPVNQPQHF. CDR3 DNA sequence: TGTGCCAGCAGACAGGAACCAGTCAATCAGCCCCAGCATTTT.

CDR3 coding DNA: TGTGCCAGCAGCAAGGGGACAGGGTCCTCTAAGTACTTC. It translates to CASSKGTGSSKYF. V usage is TRBV21-1 and J usage is TRBJ2-7; TRBD1 was called by the table and not checked on the DNA. TRBV21-1 is a pseudogene. There are 13 residues in the CDR3.

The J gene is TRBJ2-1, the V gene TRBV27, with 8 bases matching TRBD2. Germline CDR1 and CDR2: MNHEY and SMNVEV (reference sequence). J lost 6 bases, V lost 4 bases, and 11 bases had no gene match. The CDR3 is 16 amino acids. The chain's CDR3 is CASSYRAPGGVNEQFF. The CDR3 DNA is TGTGCCAGCAGTTACAGGGCCCCCGGGGGGGTCAATGAGCAGTTCTTC.

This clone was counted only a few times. As DNA, the CDR3 is TGTGCCAGCAGCTTCGGCACTGAAGCTTTCTTT. Amino acids: CASSFGTEAFF. The rearrangement uses TRBV11-2 and TRBJ1-1; D uncertain. The CDR3 is 11 amino acids. Trimming left V 3 bases short and J 4 bases short, with 3 bases between. The germline V gene encodes CDR1 SGHAT and CDR2 FQNNGV.

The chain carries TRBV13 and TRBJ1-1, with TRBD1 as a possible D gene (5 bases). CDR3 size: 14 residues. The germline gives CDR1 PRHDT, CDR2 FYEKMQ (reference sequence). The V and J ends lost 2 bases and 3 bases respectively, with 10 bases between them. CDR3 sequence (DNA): TGTGCCAGCAGCTTACTGACAGTTTACACTGAAGCTTTCTTT. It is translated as CASSLLTVYTEAFF.

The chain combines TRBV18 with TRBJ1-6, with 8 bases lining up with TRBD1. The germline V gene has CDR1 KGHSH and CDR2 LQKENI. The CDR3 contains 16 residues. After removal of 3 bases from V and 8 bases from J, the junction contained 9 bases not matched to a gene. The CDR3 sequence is CASSPPTGVGDSPLHF. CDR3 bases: TGTGCCAGCTCACCCCCGACAGGGGTTGGCGATTCACCCCTCCACTTT. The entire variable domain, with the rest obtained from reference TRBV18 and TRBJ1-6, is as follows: NAGVMQNPRHLVRRRGQEARLRCSPMKGHSHVYWYRQLPEEGLKFMVYLQKENIIDESGMPKERFSAEFPKEGPSILRIQQVVRGDSAAYFCASSPPTGVGDSPLHFGNGTRLTVT.

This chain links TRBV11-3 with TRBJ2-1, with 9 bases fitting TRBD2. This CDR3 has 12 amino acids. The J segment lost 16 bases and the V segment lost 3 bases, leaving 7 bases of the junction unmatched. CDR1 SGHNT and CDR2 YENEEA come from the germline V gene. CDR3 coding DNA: TGTGCCAGCAGCTTTATAGCGGGAGAAACCTTCTTC. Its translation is CASSFIAGETFF.

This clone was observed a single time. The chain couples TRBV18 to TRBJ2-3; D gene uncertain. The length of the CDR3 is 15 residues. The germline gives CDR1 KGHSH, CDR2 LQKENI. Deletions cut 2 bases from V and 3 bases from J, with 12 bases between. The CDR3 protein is CASSPSFAATDTQYF. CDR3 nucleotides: TGTGCCAGCTCACCATCCTTTGCGGCTACAGATACGCAGTATTTT.

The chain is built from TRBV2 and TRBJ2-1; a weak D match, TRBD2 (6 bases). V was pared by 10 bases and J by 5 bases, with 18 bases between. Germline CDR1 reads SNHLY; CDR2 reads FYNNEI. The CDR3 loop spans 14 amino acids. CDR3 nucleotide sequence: TGTGCCACCAAAGGGAGGCCGGAGAACAATGAGCAGTTCTTC. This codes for CATKGRPENNEQFF. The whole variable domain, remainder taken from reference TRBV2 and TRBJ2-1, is EPEVTQTPSHQVTQMGQEVILRCVPISNHLYFYWYRQILGQKVEFLVSFYNNEISEKSEIFDDQFSVERPDGSNFTLKIRSTKLEDSAMYFCATKGRPENNEQFFGPGTRLTVL.

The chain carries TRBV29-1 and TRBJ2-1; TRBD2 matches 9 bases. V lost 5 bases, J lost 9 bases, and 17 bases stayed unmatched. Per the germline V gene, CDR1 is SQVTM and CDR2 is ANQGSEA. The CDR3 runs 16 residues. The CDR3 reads CSVPGLLAGGPGEQFF. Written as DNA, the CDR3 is TGCAGCGTTCCAGGTCTATTGGCGGGAGGGCCGGGTGAGCAGTTCTTC.

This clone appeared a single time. CDR3 DNA sequence: TGTGCCACCTCGGGACTAGGGGGCGAAAAACTGTTTTTT. Translated, it gives CATSGLGGEKLFF. The rearrangement joins TRBV2 to TRBJ1-4, with 7 bases identical to TRBD1. The V segment lost 10 bases and the J segment 8 bases; nucleotides outside the gene matches: 10. This CDR3 region has 13 residues. Germline values: CDR1 SNHLY, CDR2 FYNNEI.

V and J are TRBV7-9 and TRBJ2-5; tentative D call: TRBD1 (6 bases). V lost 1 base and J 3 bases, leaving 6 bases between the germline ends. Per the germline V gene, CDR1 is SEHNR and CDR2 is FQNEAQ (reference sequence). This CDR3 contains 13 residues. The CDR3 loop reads CASSLGTEETQYF. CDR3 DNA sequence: TGTGCCAGCAGCTTAGGGACAGAAGAGACCCAGTACTTC.

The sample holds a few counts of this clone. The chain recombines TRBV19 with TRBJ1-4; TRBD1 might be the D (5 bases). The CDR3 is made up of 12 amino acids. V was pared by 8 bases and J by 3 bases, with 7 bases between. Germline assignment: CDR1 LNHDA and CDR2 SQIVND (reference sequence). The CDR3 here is CASQGPNEKLFF. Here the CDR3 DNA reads TGTGCCAGTCAGGGTCCTAATGAAAAACTGTTTTTT.

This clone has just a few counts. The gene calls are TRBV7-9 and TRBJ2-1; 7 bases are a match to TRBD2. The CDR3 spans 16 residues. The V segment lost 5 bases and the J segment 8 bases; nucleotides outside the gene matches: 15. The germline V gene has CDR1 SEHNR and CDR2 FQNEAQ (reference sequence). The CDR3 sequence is CASSPRSAGSVDEQFF. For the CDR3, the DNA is TGTGCCAGCAGCCCGAGGTCAGCGGGATCTGTGGATGAGCAGTTCTTC.

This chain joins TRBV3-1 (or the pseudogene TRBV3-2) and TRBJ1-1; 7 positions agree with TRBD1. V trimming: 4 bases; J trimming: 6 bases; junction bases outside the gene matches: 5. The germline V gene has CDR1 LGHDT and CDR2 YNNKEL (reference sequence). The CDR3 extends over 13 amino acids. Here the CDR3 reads CASSPRRGPEAFF. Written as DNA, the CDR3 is TGTGCCAGCAGCCCTCGGAGGGGGCCTGAAGCTTTCTTT.

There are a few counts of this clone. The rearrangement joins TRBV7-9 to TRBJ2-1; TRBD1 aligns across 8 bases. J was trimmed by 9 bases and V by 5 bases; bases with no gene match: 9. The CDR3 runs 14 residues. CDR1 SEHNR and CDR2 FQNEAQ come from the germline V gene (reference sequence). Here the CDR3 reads CASSPQGAESEQFF. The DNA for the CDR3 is TGTGCCAGCAGCCCGCAGGGGGCAGAGAGTGAGCAGTTCTTC.

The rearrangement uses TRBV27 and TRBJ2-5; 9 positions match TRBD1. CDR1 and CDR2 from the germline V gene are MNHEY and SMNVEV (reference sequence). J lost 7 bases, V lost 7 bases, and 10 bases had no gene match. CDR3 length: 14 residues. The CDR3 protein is CASTDPGQGATQYF. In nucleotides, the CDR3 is TGTGCCAGCACCGACCCGGGACAGGGCGCGACCCAGTACTTC.

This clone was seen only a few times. For the CDR3, the DNA is TGCGCCAGCGGACAGGGGCCTTCCTACGAGCAGTACTTC. It specifies CASGQGPSYEQYF. The chain uses TRBV5-1 and TRBJ2-7; TRBD1 agrees at 9 bases. This CDR3 is built from 13 residues. From germline, CDR1 is SGHRS and CDR2 YFSETQ. The V gene end was trimmed by 7 bases and the J gene end by 1 base; junction bases not matched to a gene: 3.

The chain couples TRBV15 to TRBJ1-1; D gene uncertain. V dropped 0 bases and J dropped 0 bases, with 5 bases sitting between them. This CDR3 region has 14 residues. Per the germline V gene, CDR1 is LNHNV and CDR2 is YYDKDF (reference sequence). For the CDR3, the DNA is TGTGCCACCAGCAGAGAGCTAATGAACACTGAAGCTTTCTTT. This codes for CATSRELMNTEAFF.

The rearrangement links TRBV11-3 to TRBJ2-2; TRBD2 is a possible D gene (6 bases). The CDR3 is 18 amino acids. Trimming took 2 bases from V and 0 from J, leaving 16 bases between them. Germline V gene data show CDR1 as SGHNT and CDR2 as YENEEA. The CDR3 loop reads CASSLSYRGETNTGELFF. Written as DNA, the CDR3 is TGTGCCAGCAGCTTATCCTACCGCGGGGAGACGAACACCGGGGAGCTGTTTTTT. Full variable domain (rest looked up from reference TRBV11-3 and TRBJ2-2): EAGVVQSPRYKIIEKKQPVAFWCNPISGHNTLYWYLQNLGQGPELLIRYENEEAVDDSQLPKDRFSAERLKGVDSTLKIQPAELGDSAVYLCASSLSYRGETNTGELFFGEGSRLTVL.

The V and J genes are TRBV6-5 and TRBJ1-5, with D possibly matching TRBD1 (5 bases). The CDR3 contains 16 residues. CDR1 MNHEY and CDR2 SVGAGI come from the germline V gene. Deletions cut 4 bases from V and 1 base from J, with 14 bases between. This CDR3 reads CASSLFGRGSNQPQHF. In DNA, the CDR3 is TGTGCCAGCAGTTTATTCGGCCGGGGGAGCAATCAGCCCCAGCATTTT.

CDR3 loop: CASSPPARGGYTF. As DNA, the CDR3 is TGTGCCAGCTCACCACCGGCGCGGGGCGGCTACACCTTC. The chain carries TRBV18 and TRBJ1-2; the D gene is possibly TRBD1 (5 bases). The CDR3 totals 13 residues. With 0 bases removed from V and 8 bases from J, the gap between germline ends came to 10 bases. Germline CDR1 reads KGHSH; CDR2 reads LQKENI.